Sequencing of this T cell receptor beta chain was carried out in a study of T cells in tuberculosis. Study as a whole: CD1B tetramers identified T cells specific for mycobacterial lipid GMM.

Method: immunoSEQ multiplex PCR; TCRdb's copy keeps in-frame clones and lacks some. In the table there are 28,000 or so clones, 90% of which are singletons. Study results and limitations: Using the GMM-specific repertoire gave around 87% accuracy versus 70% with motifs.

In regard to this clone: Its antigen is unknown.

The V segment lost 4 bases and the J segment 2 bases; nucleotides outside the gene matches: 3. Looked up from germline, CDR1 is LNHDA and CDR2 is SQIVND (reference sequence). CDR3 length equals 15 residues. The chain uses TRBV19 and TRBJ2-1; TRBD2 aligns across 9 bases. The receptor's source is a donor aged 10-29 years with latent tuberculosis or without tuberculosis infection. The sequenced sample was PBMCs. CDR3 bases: TGTGCCAGTAGTAGAAAGCGGGGGGCCTACAATGAGCAGTTCTTC. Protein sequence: CASSRKRGAYNEQFF. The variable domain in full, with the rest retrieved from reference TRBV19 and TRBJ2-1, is DGGITQSPKYLFRKEGQNVTLSCEQNLNHDAMYWYRQDPGQGLRLIYYSQIVNDFQKGDIAEGYSVSREKKESFPLTVTSAQKNPTAFYLCASSRKRGAYNEQFFGPGTRLTVL.